The rows below give T cell receptor beta chains drawn from one sample of a study. Profiling relied on immunoSEQ multiplex PCR, and the TCRdb table lists in-frame clones only, not all of them. The data contain 45,000 to 55,000 clones, more than 85% of them seen just once; the ten biggest clones take up about 10%. Sequencing was carried out using PBMCs. The receptor source for this set is a man aged 35 to 55 with rheumatoid arthritis. The conserved cysteine and the conserved F or W are not part of the CDR3 here. D genes are given only for firm matches. Some rows have no size entry. The others give once, few or many, or a class for an expanded clone.

-	TRBV28	-	TRBJ1-2	ASSWEAHFYGYT
-	TRBV7-2	TRBD2	TRBJ2-1	ASTLAGGYNEQF
-	TRBV30	-	TRBJ1-4	AWSGDEKLF
-	TRBV11-2	-	TRBJ1-2	ASSLGGSYGYT
-	TRBV24-1	-	TRBJ1-1	ATSQSGGNTEAF
-	TRBV6-5	TRBD1	TRBJ2-5	ATRGQAFQETQY
-	TRBV6-5	TRBD1	TRBJ1-1	ASSYSGQLNTEAF
-	TRBV7-3	TRBD1	TRBJ2-5	ASSVQGETQY
-	TRBV5-1	-	TRBJ2-7	ASSFGVHEQY
-	TRBV28	TRBD2	TRBJ2-7	ASSLGSAGGYEQY
-	TRBV12-3/TRBV12-4	-	TRBJ2-7	ASSPSGEQY
-	TRBV11-2	TRBD2	TRBJ2-7	ASSLVIGLVYEQY
-	TRBV6-2/TRBV6-3	TRBD1	TRBJ2-7	ASSSTGTGYREQY
-	TRBV11-1	-	TRBJ2-7	ASSNRAGRYEQY
-	TRBV27	-	TRBJ2-4	ASRPGLLAKNIQY
-	TRBV18	-	TRBJ2-7	ASSPLVHNYEQY
-	TRBV5-8	-	TRBJ2-2	ASSLHIDTGELF
-	TRBV3-1/TRBV3-2	-	TRBJ1-2	ASSQDLGRQGPKGYT
few	TRBV2	TRBD2	TRBJ2-7	ASSSTSGRAYEQY
-	TRBV7-3	-	TRBJ2-5	ASSPSGTQETQY
once	TRBV25-1	-	TRBJ2-7	ASSESSRPYEQY
once	TRBV7-2	-	TRBJ1-4	ASSFSGLGEKLF
-	TRBV18	-	TRBJ2-4	ASSDQGAKNIQY
-	TRBV27	TRBD1	TRBJ2-2	ASSLRTGWTGELF
-	TRBV11-2	-	TRBJ2-1	ASISGEYNEQF
-	TRBV6-2/TRBV6-3	-	TRBJ2-2	ASSYLARTGAGELF
-	TRBV5-1	-	TRBJ2-4	ASRSGEGANIQY
once	TRBV2	-	TRBJ1-1	ASSEVRSTEAF
-	TRBV19	-	TRBJ2-7	ASSIGRTGSSYEQY
-	TRBV18	-	TRBJ1-4	ASSPLPAATNEKLF
-	TRBV5-4	-	TRBJ1-4	ASSLEGQLF
-	TRBV5-4	TRBD1	TRBJ1-2	ASTRQGAGYT
-	TRBV27	-	TRBJ2-7	ASSLEVGARGEQY
-	TRBV19	-	TRBJ1-1	ASSIVQGWPGTEAF
-	TRBV9	-	TRBJ1-1	ASSVAPLRGNTEAF
-	TRBV7-9	-	TRBJ2-6	ASSPLSFSGANVLT
once	TRBV7-2	-	TRBJ2-2	ASSADYSNTGELF
-	TRBV5-1	TRBD2	TRBJ2-2	ASSQGTSAANTGELF
-	TRBV18	-	TRBJ2-5	ASSPRLETQY
once	TRBV6-5	-	TRBJ1-3	ASSYRVSGNTIY
-	TRBV3-1/TRBV3-2	-	TRBJ1-1	ASSQSTTEAF